This TCR beta chain was captured by sequencing in a study of T cell responses to AZD1222 COVID-19 vaccine. About this clone itself: Its antigen remains unidentified.

Study observations and caveats: Only a handful of AZD1222 recipients, more than five in all, had baseline seropositivity.

The V end lost 5 bases, the J end lost 4 bases, and 15 bases lay between the germline ends. The CDR3 length is 14 residues. Germline V gene data show CDR1 as GTSNPN and CDR2 as SVGIG (reference sequence). Repertoires were generated with immunoSEQ multiplex PCR, while TCRdb's copy carries only in-frame clones and drops some. The sample contains some 160,000 clones, around nine tenths of which appear only once. This clonotype was obtained from an adult who received the AZD1222 COVID-19 vaccine. The specimen comprised peripheral blood, sampled 28 days after the second AZD1222 dose. The chain links TRBV30 to TRBJ1-3; no definite D call. The CDR3 here is CAWGRNAPGNTIYF. The CDR3 coding sequence is TGTGCCTGGGGGCGAAATGCTCCGGGAAACACCATATATTTT.